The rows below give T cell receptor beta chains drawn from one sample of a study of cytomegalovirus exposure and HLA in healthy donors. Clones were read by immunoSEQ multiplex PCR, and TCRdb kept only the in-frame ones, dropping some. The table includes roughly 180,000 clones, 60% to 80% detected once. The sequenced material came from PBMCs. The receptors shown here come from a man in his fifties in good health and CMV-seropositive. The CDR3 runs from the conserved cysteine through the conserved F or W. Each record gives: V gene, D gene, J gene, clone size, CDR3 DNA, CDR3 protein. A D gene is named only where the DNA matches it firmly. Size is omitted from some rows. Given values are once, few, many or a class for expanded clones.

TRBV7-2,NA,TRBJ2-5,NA,TGTGCCAGCAGCTTATGGGGTCGGGGGGAGACCCAGTACTTC,CASSLWGRGETQYF
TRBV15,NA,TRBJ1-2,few,TGTGCCACCAGCAGAGATGGGAGAGGCTACACCTTC,CATSRDGRGYTF
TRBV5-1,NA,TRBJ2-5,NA,TGCGCCAGCAGCTTCTCGCTTGAGGGTTCTCAAGAGACCCAGTACTTC,CASSFSLEGSQETQYF
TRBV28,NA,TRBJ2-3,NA,TGTGCCAGCAGCCCGAGTTTTACAGATACGCAGTATTTT,CASSPSFTDTQYF
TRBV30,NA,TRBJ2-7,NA,TGTGCCTGGAGTGCGTCAGGGGAGGGGAACTACGAGCAGTACTTC,CAWSASGEGNYEQYF
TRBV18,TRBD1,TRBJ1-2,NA,TGTGCCAGCTCGCCCAACCGGGACAGCAACTATGGCTACACCTTC,CASSPNRDSNYGYTF
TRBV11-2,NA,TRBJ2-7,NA,TGTGCCAGCAGTCTCGGGGTAGGCAGGCGGGCAACCTACGAGCAGTACTTC,CASSLGVGRRATYEQYF
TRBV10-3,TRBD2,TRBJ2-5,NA,TGTGCCACGGGACTAGCGGGGGGAGAGACCCAGTACTTC,CATGLAGGETQYF
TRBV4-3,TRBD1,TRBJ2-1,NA,TGCGCCAGCAGCCATAGGACAGGGGCCTACAATGAGCAGTTCTTC,CASSHRTGAYNEQFF
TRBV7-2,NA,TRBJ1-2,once,TGTGCCAGCAGCGCCTACCGGGACAAGAATGGCTACACCTTC,CASSAYRDKNGYTF
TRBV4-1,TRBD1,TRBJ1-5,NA,TGCGCCAGCAGCCAAGATCTCCAGGGGGATCAGCCCCAGCATTTT,CASSQDLQGDQPQHF
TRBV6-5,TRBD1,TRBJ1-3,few,TGTGCCAGCAGCGATGGGACAGGGGGCAGGGACACCATATATTTT,CASSDGTGGRDTIYF
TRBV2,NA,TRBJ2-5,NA,TGTGCCAGCAGTGAGGAGCGTGTATGGATGGAGACCCAGTACTTC,CASSEERVWMETQYF
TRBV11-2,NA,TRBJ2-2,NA,TGTGCCAGCAGCTTAGATGACAAGAACACCGGGGAGCTGTTTTTT,CASSLDDKNTGELFF
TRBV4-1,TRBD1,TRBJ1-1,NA,TGCGCCAGCAGCCAAGGCCGACAGGGCGGGACTGAAGCTTTCTTT,CASSQGRQGGTEAFF
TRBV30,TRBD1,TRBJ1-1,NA,TGTGCCTGGACAGGGGGCTTTACGGACACTGAAGCTTTCTTT,CAWTGGFTDTEAFF
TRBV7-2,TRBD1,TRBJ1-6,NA,TGTGCCAGCAGCTTAAGTCCCGGACAGGCCAATAATTCACCCCTCCACTTT,CASSLSPGQANNSPLHF
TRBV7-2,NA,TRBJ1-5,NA,TGTGCCAGCAGCTCTGGTTGGGGAGGGGGGCGTCAGCCCCAGCATTTT,CASSSGWGGGRQPQHF
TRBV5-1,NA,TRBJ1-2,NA,TGCGCCAGCAGCTTGAACGGGCAAACAGGCGTCCAATTTGGCTACACCTTC,CASSLNGQTGVQFGYTF
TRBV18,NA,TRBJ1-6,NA,TGTGCCAGCTCACCTACCGGAGGAGGGTCGGATAATTCACCCCTCCACTTT,CASSPTGGGSDNSPLHF
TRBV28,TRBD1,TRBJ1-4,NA,TGTGCCAGCAGCAAACGACAGGGTAGGGAAAAACTGTTTTTT,CASSKRQGREKLFF
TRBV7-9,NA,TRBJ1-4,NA,TGTGCCAGCAGCTCACCGGGACTCCGAGGGGAAAAACTGTTTTTT,CASSSPGLRGEKLFF
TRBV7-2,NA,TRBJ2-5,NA,TGTGCCAGCAGCTTATATAAAGAGACCCAGTACTTC,CASSLYKETQYF
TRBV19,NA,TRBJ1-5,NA,TGTGCCAGTAGTATAGACATTAGGGGGGGCCAGGGGCATTTT,CASSIDIRGGQGHF
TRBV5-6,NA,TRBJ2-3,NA,TGTGCCAGCAGCTTGGCCTTAGATACGCAGTATTTT,CASSLALDTQYF
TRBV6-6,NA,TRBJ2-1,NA,TGTGCCAGCAGAACGACAGAACCTCCTCCGTTCTTC,CASRTTEPPPFF
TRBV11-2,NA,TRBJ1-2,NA,TGTGCCAGCAGCCCCGCGGGCGTCTATGGCTACACCTTC,CASSPAGVYGYTF
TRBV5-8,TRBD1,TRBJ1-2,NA,TGTGCCAGCAGGAGGACAGGTGCAAACTATGGCTACACCTTC,CASRRTGANYGYTF
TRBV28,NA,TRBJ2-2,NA,TGTGCCAGCAGTCCTCGGGGTAGGAGGAAGACCGGGGAGCTGTTTTTT,CASSPRGRRKTGELFF
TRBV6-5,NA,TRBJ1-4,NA,TGTGCCAGCAGTTACGGGCAGGGCGCCTATGAAAAACTGTTTTTT,CASSYGQGAYEKLFF
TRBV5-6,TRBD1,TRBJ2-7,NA,TGTGCCAGCAGCTGGACCGGGACAGGGAACGAGCAGTACTTC,CASSWTGTGNEQYF
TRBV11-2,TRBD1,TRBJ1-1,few,TGTGCCAGCAACACTCGTCCTCGGGACAGGGCTGAAGCTTTCTTT,CASNTRPRDRAEAFF
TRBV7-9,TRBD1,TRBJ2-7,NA,TGTGCCAGCAGCTCCGGGACAGGGAACTACGAGCAGTACTTC,CASSSGTGNYEQYF
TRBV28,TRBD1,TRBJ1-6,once,TGTGCCAGCAGTTCCCGGGGGACAGGGGGGGTTGTGTACCTCCACTTT,CASSSRGTGGVVYLHF
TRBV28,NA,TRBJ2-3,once,TGTGCCAGCAGTTTTAATCTTCTTCGGGATACGCAGTATTTT,CASSFNLLRDTQYF
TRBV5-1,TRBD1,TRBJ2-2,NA,TGCGCCAGCAGCTTCCGGGACAGGGGCACCGGGGAGCTGTTTTTT,CASSFRDRGTGELFF